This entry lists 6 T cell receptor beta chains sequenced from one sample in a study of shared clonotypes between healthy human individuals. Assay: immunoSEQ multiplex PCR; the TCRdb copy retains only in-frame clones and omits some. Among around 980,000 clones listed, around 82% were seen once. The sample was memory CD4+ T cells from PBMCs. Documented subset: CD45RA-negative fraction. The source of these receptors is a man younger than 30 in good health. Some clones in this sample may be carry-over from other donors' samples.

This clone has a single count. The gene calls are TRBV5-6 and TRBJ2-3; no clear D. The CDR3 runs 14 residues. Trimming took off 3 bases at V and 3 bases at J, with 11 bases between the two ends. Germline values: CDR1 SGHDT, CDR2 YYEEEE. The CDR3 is CASSSLLATDTQYF. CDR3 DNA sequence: TGTGCCAGCAGCTCCCTCCTTGCGACAGATACGCAGTATTTT.

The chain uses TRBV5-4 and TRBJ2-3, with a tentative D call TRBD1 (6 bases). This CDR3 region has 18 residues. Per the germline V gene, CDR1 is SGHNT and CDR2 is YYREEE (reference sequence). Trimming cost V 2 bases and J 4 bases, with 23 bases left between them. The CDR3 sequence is CASSFTVTTGGGADTQYF. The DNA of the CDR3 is TGTGCCAGCAGCTTCACAGTGACGACAGGAGGTGGGGCAGATACGCAGTATTTT. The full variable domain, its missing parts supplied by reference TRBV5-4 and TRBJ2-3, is ETGVTQSPTHLIKTRGQQVTLRCSSQSGHNTVSWYQQALGQGPQFIFQYYREEENGRGNFPPRFSGLQFPNYSSELNVNALELDDSALYLCASSFTVTTGGGADTQYFGPGTRLTVL.

Written as DNA, the CDR3 is TGTGCCATCAGTGGGGGGGCTACAGATACGCAGTATTTT. Amino acids: CAISGGATDTQYF. This chain joins TRBV10-3 and TRBJ2-3; D may match TRBD1 or TRBD2 (6 bases each). Germline-derived CDR1 and CDR2 are ENHRY and SYGVKD. This CDR3 contains 13 residues. V lost 4 bases, J lost 3 bases, and 8 bases lay in between.

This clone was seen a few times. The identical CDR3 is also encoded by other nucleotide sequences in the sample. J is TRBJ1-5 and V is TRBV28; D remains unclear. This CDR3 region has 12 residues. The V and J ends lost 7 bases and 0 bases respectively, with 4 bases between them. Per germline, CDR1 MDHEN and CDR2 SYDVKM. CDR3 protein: CASTPSNQPQHF. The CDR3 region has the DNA TGTGCCAGCACTCCTAGCAATCAGCCCCAGCATTTT.

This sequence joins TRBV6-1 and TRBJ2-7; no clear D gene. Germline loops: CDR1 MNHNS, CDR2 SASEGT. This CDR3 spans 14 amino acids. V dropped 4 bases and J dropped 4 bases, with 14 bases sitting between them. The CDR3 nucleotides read TGTGCCAGCAGTGGTGGTCCGGTAGGGTACGAGCAGTACTTC. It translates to CASSGGPVGYEQYF.

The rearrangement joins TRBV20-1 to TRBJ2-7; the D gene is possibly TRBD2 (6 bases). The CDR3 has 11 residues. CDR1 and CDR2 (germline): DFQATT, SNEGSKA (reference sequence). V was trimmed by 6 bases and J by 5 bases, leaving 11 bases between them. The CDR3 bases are TGCAGTGCCCCGGGGGTCCACGAGCAGTACTTC. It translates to CSAPGVHEQYF.